Below are 28 T cell receptor beta chains sequenced from a single sample in a study of blood T cell repertoires in COVID-19. Measured with immunoSEQ multiplex PCR; TCRdb has only the in-frame clones, and not every one. The profile shows 350,000 to 400,000 clones, under 90% of them singletons. The sample was PBMCs or T cells enriched from blood (not recorded which). The receptor source for this set is a woman younger than 45 who had recovered from COVID-19.

This clone came up a few times. This rearrangement joins TRBV5-4 to TRBJ1-1; D is ambiguous. This CDR3 is built from 11 residues. Germline assignment: CDR1 SGHNT and CDR2 YYREEE (reference sequence). Trimming removed 3 bases at V and 8 bases at J, with 8 bases between. CDR3 in amino acids: CASSWGGEAFF. In DNA form, the CDR3 reads TGTGCCAGCAGCTGGGGAGGGGAAGCTTTCTTT. Drawing the rest from reference TRBV5-4 and TRBJ1-1, the complete variable domain is ETGVTQSPTHLIKTRGQQVTLRCSSQSGHNTVSWYQQALGQGPQFIFQYYREEENGRGNFPPRFSGLQFPNYSSELNVNALELDDSALYLCASSWGGEAFFGQGTRLTVV.

The chain links TRBV4-3 to TRBJ2-1; a possible D gene is TRBD1 (6 bases). The CDR3 is 16 amino acids. CDR1 is LGHNA, CDR2 YSLEER, per germline. The germline V and J ends were trimmed by 4 bases and 4 bases, with 17 bases remaining between them. This chain's CDR3 is CASSPDGRGPYNEQFF. The CDR3 DNA reads TGCGCCAGCAGCCCCGATGGCAGGGGCCCTTACAATGAGCAGTTCTTC.

V usage is TRBV2 and J usage is TRBJ1-4; D may be TRBD1 (6 bases). The V end lost 2 bases, the J end lost 10 bases, and 14 bases lay between the germline ends. This CDR3 spans 14 amino acids. Germline V gives CDR1 SNHLY, CDR2 FYNNEI. The chain's CDR3 is CASSERSVGGKLFF. The CDR3 DNA follows: TGTGCCAGCAGTGAAAGAAGTGTAGGGGGAAAACTGTTTTTT. Based on the CDR3 plus reference TRBV2 and TRBJ1-4, the full variable domain is EPEVTQTPSHQVTQMGQEVILRCVPISNHLYFYWYRQILGQKVEFLVSFYNNEISEKSEIFDDQFSVERPDGSNFTLKIRSTKLEDSAMYFCASSERSVGGKLFFGSGTQLSVL.

This chain connects TRBV7-2 to TRBJ1-2; D is uncertain. The CDR3 is made up of 12 amino acids. The germline V gene has CDR1 SGHTA and CDR2 FQGNSA. With 1 base removed from V and 7 bases from J, the gap between germline ends came to 7 bases. This CDR3 is CASSLGSRGYTF. CDR3 nucleotide sequence: TGTGCCAGCAGCTTAGGATCGCGTGGCTACACCTTC.

The chain carries TRBV20-1 and TRBJ2-7; TRBD1 agrees at 7 bases. The CDR3 runs to 13 residues. CDR1 and CDR2 from the germline V gene are DFQATT and SNEGSKA (reference sequence). J was trimmed by 4 bases and V by 3 bases; bases with no gene match: 6. As DNA, the CDR3 is TGCAGTGCTAGTGAGGGGGCGGATTACGAGCAGTACTTC. Protein product: CSASEGADYEQYF.

The chain links TRBV27 to TRBJ1-2; 7 bases match TRBD1. V was pared by 5 bases and J by 3 bases, with 3 bases of the junction left unmatched. The CDR3 is 13 residues long. The germline gives CDR1 MNHEY, CDR2 SMNVEV (reference sequence). In DNA form, the CDR3 reads TGTGCCAGCAGTGAGACAGGGTACTATGGCTACACCTTC. It specifies CASSETGYYGYTF.

This chain uses TRBV7-9 with TRBJ2-7; 7 positions match TRBD1. CDR3 length equals 14 residues. Germline CDR1 is SEHNR and CDR2 is FQNEAQ (reference sequence). J lost 5 bases, V lost 5 bases, and 9 bases had no gene match. CDR3 residues: CASSHRGGVDEQYF. The CDR3 nucleotides are TGTGCCAGCAGCCACCGAGGGGGCGTCGACGAGCAGTACTTC.

The chain couples TRBV28 to TRBJ2-1; TRBD2 matches at 10 bases. This CDR3 is 13 amino acids long. After removal of 7 bases from V and 6 bases from J, the junction contained 3 bases not matched to a gene. Germline assignment: CDR1 MDHEN and CDR2 SYDVKM. The chain's CDR3 is CASISGGVNEQFF. CDR3 nucleotides: TGTGCCAGCATCAGCGGGGGGGTCAATGAGCAGTTCTTC.

The chain combines TRBV5-4 with TRBJ2-7; D is uncertain. CDR1 SGHNT and CDR2 YYREEE come from the germline V gene (reference sequence). This CDR3 has 16 amino acids. V lost 1 base and J 2 bases, leaving 16 bases between the germline ends. The CDR3 loop is CASSLQFASDPYEQYF. The CDR3 nucleotides read TGTGCCAGCAGCTTGCAGTTTGCCAGCGACCCCTACGAGCAGTACTTC.

The V and J genes are TRBV7-9 and TRBJ1-2; maybe TRBD1 (6 bases). CDR3 size: 15 residues. Trimming took 6 bases from V and 6 from J, leaving 20 bases between them. CDR1 is SEHNR, CDR2 FQNEAQ, per germline (reference sequence). CDR3 region: CASSLMLDSLHGYTF. The DNA for the CDR3 is TGTGCCAGCAGTCTCATGTTGGACAGCCTTCATGGCTACACCTTC.

J is TRBJ2-3 and V is TRBV7-3, with TRBD2 identical over 7 bases. The CDR3 is 18 residues long. The J segment lost 4 bases and the V segment lost 2 bases, leaving 15 bases of the junction unmatched. CDR1 and CDR2 from the germline V gene are SGHTA and FQGTGA. DNA for the CDR3: TGTGCCAGCAGCTTACGCGCCTGGACTAGGGGAGGGGCAGATACGCAGTATTTT. It is translated as CASSLRAWTRGGADTQYF.

The chain recombines TRBV5-8 with TRBJ2-7, with TRBD2 identical over 12 bases. The V segment lost 5 bases and the J segment 4 bases; nucleotides outside the gene matches: 4. Per the germline V gene, CDR1 is SGHTS and CDR2 is YDEGEE. The CDR3 extends over 14 amino acids. The CDR3 protein is CASRTSGRSYEQYF. The CDR3 DNA sequence: TGTGCCAGCAGGACTAGCGGGAGATCATACGAGCAGTACTTC.

The chain uses TRBV19 and TRBJ1-2, with 7 bases fitting TRBD1. Germline V gene sequence: CDR1 LNHDA, CDR2 SQIVND (reference sequence). J lost 5 bases, V lost 5 bases, and 14 bases had no gene match. This CDR3 region has 16 residues. DNA for the CDR3: TGTGCCAGTAGTCTGCCGACAGGGCGGCGCACGTATGGCTACACCTTC. It is translated as CASSLPTGRRTYGYTF.

The V gene is TRBV3-1 (or the pseudogene TRBV3-2), the J gene TRBJ1-3, with 8 nucleotides matching TRBD1. Germline trimming cut 4 bases from V and 4 bases from J; bases unmatched to any gene: 6. Germline V gene lookup returns CDR1 LGHDT and CDR2 YNNKEL (reference sequence). There are 15 residues in the CDR3. The CDR3 is CASSLSRGRGNTIYF. CDR3 nucleotide sequence: TGTGCCAGCAGCCTTTCCAGGGGGCGCGGAAACACCATATATTTT.

The chain couples TRBV5-1 to TRBJ1-2; 9 bases align to TRBD1. V gave up 7 bases and J gave up 4 bases; unmatched junction bases: 5. Germline-derived CDR1 and CDR2 are SGHRS and YFSETQ. The CDR3 sequence is 13 residues long. The DNA of the CDR3 is TGCGCCAGCGGAACGGGACAGGGCTATGGCTACACCTTC. Amino acids: CASGTGQGYGYTF. The full variable domain, with the rest looked up from reference TRBV5-1 and TRBJ1-2, is KAGVTQTPRYLIKTRGQQVTLSCSPISGHRSVSWYQQTPGQGLQFLFEYFSETQRNKGNFPGRFSGRQFSNSRSEMNVSTLELGDSALYLCASGTGQGYGYTFGSGTRLTVV.

In nucleotides, the CDR3 is TGTGCCAGTAGAGGAGCAGGGTTTGTTCAGCCCCAGCATTTT. Its protein product is CASRGAGFVQPQHF. V is TRBV19 and J is TRBJ1-5; weak D call: TRBD1 (5 bases). Trimming took off 6 bases at V and 6 bases at J, with 15 bases between the two ends. This CDR3 has 14 residues. Germline CDR1 is LNHDA and CDR2 is SQIVND (reference sequence).

V gene TRBV7-9 combines with J gene TRBJ2-1; 9 bases fit TRBD1. J was trimmed by 7 bases and V by 1 base; bases with no gene match: 11. The CDR3 totals 17 residues. Germline CDR1 is SEHNR and CDR2 is FQNEAQ (reference sequence). This CDR3 reads CASSLVKWTGDENEQFF. The CDR3 nucleotides are TGTGCCAGCAGCTTAGTAAAGTGGACAGGGGACGAAAATGAGCAGTTCTTC.

This rearrangement joins TRBV28 to TRBJ1-4; 7 bases fit TRBD1. Germline trimming cut 4 bases from V and 12 bases from J; bases unmatched to any gene: 20. The V gene's germline CDR1 is MDHEN and CDR2 SYDVKM. This CDR3 spans 17 amino acids. CDR3 loop: CASSSTYGRTGARQLFF. The CDR3 DNA reads as TGTGCCAGCAGTTCTACTTATGGAAGAACAGGGGCTCGGCAACTGTTTTTT.

This clone appeared once. V usage is TRBV5-1 and J usage is TRBJ2-1; tentative D call: TRBD2 (5 bases). Looked up from germline, CDR1 is SGHRS and CDR2 is YFSETQ. Deletions cut 0 bases from V and 0 bases from J, with 10 bases between. The CDR3 has 16 amino acids. The DNA for the CDR3 is TGCGCCAGCAGCTTGGCCAGCGGTAGCTCCTACAATGAGCAGTTCTTC. This encodes CASSLASGSSYNEQFF.

The chain is built from TRBV12-3 or TRBV12-4 and TRBJ1-2; the D is unclear. The CDR3 loop spans 13 amino acids. V lost 5 bases to trimming and J lost 5 bases, with 12 bases between them. The CDR3 loop is CASSPSEAYGYTF. CDR3 sequence (DNA): TGTGCCAGCAGTCCGTCAGAGGCTTATGGCTACACCTTC.

This chain uses TRBV10-3 with TRBJ1-6; no reliable D call. CDR3 length: 13 amino acids. Trimming stripped 0 bases from V and 10 bases from J, with 7 bases between. Germline V gene data show CDR1 as ENHRY and CDR2 as SYGVKD. The CDR3 region has the DNA TGTGCCATCAGTGAGTCAACGGGGTCACCCCTCCACTTT. Amino acid sequence: CAISESTGSPLHF.

On this clone itself: The junction departs from germline at one end; a sequencing error may be responsible. This chain uses TRBV7-7 with TRBJ2-1; 12 bases fit TRBD2. Germline values: CDR1 SSHAT, CDR2 FNYEAQ (reference sequence). The CDR3 totals 17 residues. The DNA for the CDR3 is TGTGCTAGCAGCTTGGGGACTAGCGGGCCCCCCTACAATGAGCAGTTCTTC. The encoded protein is CASSLGTSGPPYNEQFF.

This chain connects TRBV6-2 or TRBV6-3 to TRBJ1-5; unclear D gene. This CDR3 spans 14 amino acids. Trimming stripped 1 base from V and 8 bases from J, with 12 bases between. From germline, CDR1 is MNHEY and CDR2 SVGEGT. CDR3 in amino acids: CASSYFIIQEPQHF. DNA of the CDR3: TGTGCCAGCAGTTACTTTATTATTCAGGAGCCCCAGCATTTT.

The chain is built from TRBV7-3 and TRBJ1-6, with D hard to call. CDR3 length: 15 amino acids. Germline CDR1 and CDR2: SGHTA and FQGTGA. Deletions cut 5 bases from V and 4 bases from J, with 12 bases between. The CDR3: CASSVSPGYNSPLHF. The CDR3 nucleotides are TGTGCCAGCAGCGTCAGTCCAGGATATAATTCACCCCTCCACTTT.

The rearrangement uses TRBV9 and TRBJ2-7; 7 positions agree with TRBD1. The CDR3 spans 13 residues. The J segment lost 5 bases and the V segment lost 3 bases, leaving 5 bases of the junction unmatched. Germline CDR1 and CDR2: SGDLS and YYNGEE. The CDR3 coding sequence is TGTGCCAGCAGCGCCGGACAGGAGAACGAGCAGTACTTC. It is translated as CASSAGQENEQYF.

The CDR3 sequence is CSATVGGAQHF. The CDR3 DNA is TGCAGTGCCACCGTGGGGGGGGCCCAGCATTTT. The chain couples TRBV20-1 to TRBJ1-5, with D possibly matching TRBD1 (5 bases). Germline CDR1 is DFQATT and CDR2 is SNEGSKA (reference sequence). V gave up 6 bases and J gave up 11 bases, with 14 bases separating them. The CDR3 is made up of 11 amino acids.

This chain uses TRBV5-1 with TRBJ1-6; 9 bases fit TRBD1. Germline V gives CDR1 SGHRS, CDR2 YFSETQ. Trimming at V came to 4 bases and at J to 10 bases, leaving 6 bases not matched to a gene. There are 14 residues in the CDR3. CDR3 bases: TGCGCCAGCAGCCCCGGGACAGGGAGCTCACCCCTCCACTTT. Translation: CASSPGTGSSPLHF.

This chain connects TRBV4-1 to TRBJ2-5; possible D gene TRBD2, 5 bases. Looked up from germline, CDR1 is MGHRA and CDR2 is YSYEKL. Trimming cost V 4 bases and J 2 bases, with 17 bases left between them. The CDR3 covers 16 residues. The CDR3: CASSPREGYRQETQYF. The CDR3 DNA reads TGCGCCAGCAGCCCCCGTGAGGGTTATCGACAAGAGACCCAGTACTTC.